Listed below are T cell receptor beta chains from one sample, sequenced in a study of cytomegalovirus exposure and HLA in healthy donors. Using immunoSEQ multiplex PCR, the repertoire was profiled, and TCRdb retains in-frame clones only, with some absent. The sample consists of over 200,000 clones, 70% of them appearing once. Sequencing used PBMCs. The receptor source for this set is a man between 40 and 49 years old in good health and CMV-seropositive. Both conserved end residues are part of each CDR3. The order of the fields is D gene, J gene, V gene, clone size, CDR3 protein, CDR3 DNA. The D gene is left open where the match is weak. A clone size is listed for some rows: how often the clone was seen (once, few, many), or a class if it is expanded.

.,TRBJ1-1,TRBV10-1,.,CASSEAGCGRCMNTEAFF,TGCGCCAGCAGTGAGGCAGGGTGTGGGAGGTGTATGAACACTGAAGCTTTCTTT
.,TRBJ1-4,TRBV6-5,once,CASRRQPTNEKLFF,TGTGCCAGCAGGAGACAGCCAACTAATGAAAAACTGTTTTTT
.,TRBJ2-5,TRBV7-6,.,CASSLPRGSRETQYF,TGTGCCAGCAGCTTACCCCGGGGTTCCCGGGAGACCCAGTACTTC
TRBD1,TRBJ2-2,TRBV7-3,.,CASSLTGGVTGELFF,TGTGCCAGCAGCTTAACAGGGGGCGTCACCGGGGAGCTGTTTTTT
.,TRBJ1-2,TRBV11-2,few,CASSLERFGGYTF,TGTGCCAGCAGCTTAGAACGGTTCGGTGGCTACACCTTC
TRBD1,TRBJ1-5,TRBV7-2,.,CASSPSGQGYSNQPQHF,TGTGCCAGCAGCCCCTCGGGACAGGGGTACAGCAATCAGCCCCAGCATTTT
TRBD1,TRBJ1-5,TRBV4-1,.,CASSPHRPLQGNQPQHF,TGCGCCAGCAGCCCTCATCGCCCCCTACAGGGGAATCAGCCCCAGCATTTT
.,TRBJ2-3,TRBV5-1,once,CASSLGLIASADTQYF,TGCGCCAGCAGCTTGGGCCTAATTGCAAGCGCAGATACGCAGTATTTT
.,TRBJ2-7,TRBV19,once,CASRKTETYEQYF,TGTGCCAGTAGGAAGACAGAGACCTACGAGCAGTACTTC
.,TRBJ2-3,TRBV7-3,.,CASSLSGDPNTDTQYF,TGTGCCAGCAGCTTAAGCGGGGATCCCAACACAGATACGCAGTATTTT
TRBD2,TRBJ2-5,TRBV19,.,CASSIGLAGGLETQYF,TGTGCCAGTAGTATTGGACTAGCGGGGGGGCTGGAGACCCAGTACTTC
.,TRBJ2-6,TRBV9,few,CASRSSGANVLTF,TGTGCCAGCAGGAGCTCTGGGGCCAACGTCCTGACTTTC
.,TRBJ1-2,TRBV29-1,few,CSAAGLNYGYTF,TGCAGTGCCGCGGGGCTTAACTATGGCTACACCTTC
.,TRBJ1-1,TRBV6-1,.,CASSRGSEAFF,TGTGCCAGCAGCAGGGGATCTGAAGCTTTCTTT
.,TRBJ2-5,TRBV29-1,.,CSVGLSGETQYF,TGCAGCGTGGGGCTTTCGGGAGAGACCCAGTACTTC
.,TRBJ2-6,TRBV7-2,.,CASSLSSSGANVLTF,TGTGCCAGCAGCTTATCGAGCTCTGGGGCCAACGTCCTGACTTTC
TRBD1,TRBJ2-3,TRBV5-1,once,CASSPDRGADTQYF,TGCGCCAGCAGCCCCGACAGGGGCGCAGATACGCAGTATTTT
TRBD1,TRBJ2-7,TRBV19,.,CASSIGQVGSYEQYF,TGTGCCAGTAGTATTGGACAGGTCGGTTCCTACGAGCAGTACTTC
.,TRBJ1-1,TRBV7-3,.,CASSPAGYGTEAFF,TGTGCCAGCAGCCCCGCGGGGTACGGGACTGAAGCTTTCTTT
TRBD1,TRBJ1-6,TRBV9,.,CASSPGTGPPHF,TGTGCCAGCAGCCCCGGGACAGGGCCTCCTCACTTT
TRBD2,TRBJ2-5,TRBV19,.,CASSSTSGAGEETQYF,TGTGCCAGTAGTAGTACTAGCGGGGCTGGGGAGGAGACCCAGTACTTC
TRBD1,TRBJ1-1,TRBV20-1,.,CSARSDRGAFF,TGCAGTGCTAGATCTGACAGGGGGGCTTTCTTT